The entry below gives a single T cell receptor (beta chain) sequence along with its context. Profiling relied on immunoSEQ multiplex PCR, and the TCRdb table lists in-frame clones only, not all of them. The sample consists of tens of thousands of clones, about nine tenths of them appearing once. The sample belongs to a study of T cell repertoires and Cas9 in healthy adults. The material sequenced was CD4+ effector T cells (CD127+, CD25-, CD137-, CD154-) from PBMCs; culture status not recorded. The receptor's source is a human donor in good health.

The CDR3 DNA reads TGTGCCACCAGCACAGGGTTCGGAAATCAGCCCCAGCATTTT. Its protein product is CATSTGFGNQPQHF. The chain joins TRBV15 to TRBJ1-5; possible D gene TRBD1, 5 bases. This CDR3 has 14 amino acids. Trimming cost V 4 bases and J 4 bases, with 11 bases left between them. Germline-derived CDR1 and CDR2 are LNHNV and YYDKDF (reference sequence).